This T cell receptor (beta chain) derives from a study of cytomegalovirus exposure and HLA in healthy donors. Looking at the study overall: The platform used for the 95 to 150 validation repertoires matched that of the approximately 670 first-cohort repertoires, a later analysis reported. Study results and caveats: Reportedly, cytomegalovirus status was diagnosed with high sensitivity and specificity.

TCRdb's copy holds only in-frame clones and misses some; the assay was immunoSEQ multiplex PCR. The sample records 200,000 to 300,000 clones, more than 75% being singletons. Points on this clone: Its target is unknown.

The germline CDR1 and CDR2 sequences are GTSNPN and SVGIG (reference sequence). Trimming stripped 3 bases from V and 4 bases from J, with 15 bases between. The CDR3 is made up of 15 amino acids. The chain is built from TRBV30 and TRBJ2-2; possible D gene TRBD1, 6 bases. The receptor's source is a woman between 25 and 40 years old in good health and CMV-seropositive. The sample comprised PBMCs. The CDR3 nucleotides read TGTGCCTGGAGACAGGGTTTCCGTGGCACCGGGGAGCTGTTTTTT. Translation gives CAWRQGFRGTGELFF.